This TCR beta chain was sequenced in a study of cytomegalovirus exposure and HLA in healthy donors. Findings and limits, study-wide: In a later analysis, V- and J-gene trimming of beta chains associated with a DCLRE1C missense variant, replicated independently. Overall, approximately 150 TCR beta chains were annotated as cytomegalovirus-associated. A later analysis by the authors found several of the most significant clusters apparently linked to common viral pathogens.

Primers: 60 Vbeta forward and 13 Jbeta reverse. TCRdb's table, derived via immunoSEQ multiplex PCR, lists solely in-frame clones and lacks some. The sample has around 88,000 clones, 78% seen once. The CDR3 runs 14 residues. Germline lookup yields CDR1 KGHSH and CDR2 LQKENI. Between the trimmed V and J ends, which lost 4 bases and 7 bases, there was a span of 14 bases. This clone was seen a few times. Its target is not known. V usage is TRBV18 and J usage is TRBJ2-1; a weak D match, TRBD2 (5 bases). Sequencing was performed on PBMCs. This receptor was obtained from a woman in her thirties or forties in good health and CMV-seropositive. The CDR3 loop is CASSLRDELNEQFF. The CDR3, as DNA: TGTGCCAGCTCACTGAGGGATGAACTGAATGAGCAGTTCTTC.